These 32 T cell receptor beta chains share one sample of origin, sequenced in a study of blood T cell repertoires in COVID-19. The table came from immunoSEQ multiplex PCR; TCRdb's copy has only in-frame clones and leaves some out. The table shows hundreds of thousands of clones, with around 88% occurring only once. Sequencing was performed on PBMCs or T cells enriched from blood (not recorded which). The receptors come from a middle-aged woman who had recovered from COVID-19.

CDR3 DNA: TGTGCCAGCGCCCTGGGACTAGCGGGACAAAGCACCGGGGAGCTGTTTTTT. It is translated as CASALGLAGQSTGELFF. The chain joins TRBV9 to TRBJ2-2; 13 bases align to TRBD2. The CDR3 totals 17 residues. With 7 bases clipped from V and 4 bases from J, the junction kept 10 bases outside the gene matches. CDR1 SGDLS and CDR2 YYNGEE come from the germline V gene.

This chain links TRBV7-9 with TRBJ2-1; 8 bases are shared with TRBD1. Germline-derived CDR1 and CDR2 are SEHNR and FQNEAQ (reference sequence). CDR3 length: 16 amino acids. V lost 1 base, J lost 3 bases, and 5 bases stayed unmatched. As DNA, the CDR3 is TGTGCCAGCAGCTTAGTAGGGGACAGGAGCTACAATGAGCAGTTCTTC. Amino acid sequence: CASSLVGDRSYNEQFF.

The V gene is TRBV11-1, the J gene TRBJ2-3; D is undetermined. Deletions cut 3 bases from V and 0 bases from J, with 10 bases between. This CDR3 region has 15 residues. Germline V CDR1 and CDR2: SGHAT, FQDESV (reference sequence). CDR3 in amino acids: CASSFIGGSTDTQYF. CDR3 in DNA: TGTGCCAGCAGCTTTATAGGCGGCAGCACAGATACGCAGTATTTT.

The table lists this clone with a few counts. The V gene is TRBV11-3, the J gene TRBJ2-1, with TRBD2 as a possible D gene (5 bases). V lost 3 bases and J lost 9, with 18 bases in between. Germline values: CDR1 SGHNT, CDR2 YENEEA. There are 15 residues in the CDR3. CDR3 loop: CASSFTSGSPVEQFF. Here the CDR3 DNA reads TGTGCCAGCAGCTTTACCTCGGGGAGTCCCGTTGAGCAGTTCTTC.

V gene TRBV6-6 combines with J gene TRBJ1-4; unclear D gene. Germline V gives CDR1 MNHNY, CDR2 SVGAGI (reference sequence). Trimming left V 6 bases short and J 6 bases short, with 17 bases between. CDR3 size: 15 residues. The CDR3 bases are TGTGCCAGCAGGAGGCCTTCCTCATGGGATGAAAAACTGTTTTTT. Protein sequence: CASRRPSSWDEKLFF.

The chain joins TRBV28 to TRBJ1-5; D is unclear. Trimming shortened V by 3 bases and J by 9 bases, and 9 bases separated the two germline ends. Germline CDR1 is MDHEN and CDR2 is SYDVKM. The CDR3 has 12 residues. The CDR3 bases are TGTGCCAGCAGTTTCGCCCCGGGGCCCCAGCATTTT. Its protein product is CASSFAPGPQHF.

In nucleotides, the CDR3 is TGTGCCAGCAGCCCAAACAGGGGGCCGTACGAGCAGTACTTC. Translated: CASSPNRGPYEQYF. This sequence joins TRBV7-2 and TRBJ2-7; the match to TRBD1 covers 9 bases. Germline V gives CDR1 SGHTA, CDR2 FQGNSA. This CDR3 has 14 amino acids. Trimming took 5 bases from V and 4 from J; bases not matched to a gene: 6.

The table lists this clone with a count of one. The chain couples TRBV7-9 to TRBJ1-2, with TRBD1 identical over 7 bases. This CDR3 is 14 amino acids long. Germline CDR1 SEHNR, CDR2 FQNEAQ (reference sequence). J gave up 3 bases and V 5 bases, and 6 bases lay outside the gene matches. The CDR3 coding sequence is TGTGCCAGCAGCCCTCGACAGGGAGACTATGGCTACACCTTC. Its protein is CASSPRQGDYGYTF.

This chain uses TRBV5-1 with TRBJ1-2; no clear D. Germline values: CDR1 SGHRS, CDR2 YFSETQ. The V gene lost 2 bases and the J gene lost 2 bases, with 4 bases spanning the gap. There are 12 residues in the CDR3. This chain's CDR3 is CASSLSNYGYTF. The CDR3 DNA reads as TGCGCCAGCAGCTTATCGAACTATGGCTACACCTTC.

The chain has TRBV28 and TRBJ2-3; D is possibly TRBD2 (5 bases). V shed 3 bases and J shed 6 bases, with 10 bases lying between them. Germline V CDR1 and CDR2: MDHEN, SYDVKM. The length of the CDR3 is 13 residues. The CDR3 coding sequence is TGTGCCAGCAGTTTCGCCGGGGTCGATACGCAGTATTTT. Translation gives CASSFAGVDTQYF.

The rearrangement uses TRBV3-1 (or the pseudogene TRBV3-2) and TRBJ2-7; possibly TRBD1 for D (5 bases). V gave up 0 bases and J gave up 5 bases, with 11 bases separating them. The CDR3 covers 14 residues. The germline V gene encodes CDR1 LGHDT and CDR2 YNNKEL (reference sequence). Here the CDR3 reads CASSQDRAVDEQYF. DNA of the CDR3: TGTGCCAGCAGCCAAGACAGGGCCGTGGACGAGCAGTACTTC.

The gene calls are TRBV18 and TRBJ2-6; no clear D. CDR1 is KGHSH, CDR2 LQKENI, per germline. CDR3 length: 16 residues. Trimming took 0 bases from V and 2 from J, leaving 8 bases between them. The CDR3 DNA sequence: TGTGCCAGCTCACCACCGGGCAGTACTGGGGCCAACGTCCTGACTTTC. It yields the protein CASSPPGSTGANVLTF.

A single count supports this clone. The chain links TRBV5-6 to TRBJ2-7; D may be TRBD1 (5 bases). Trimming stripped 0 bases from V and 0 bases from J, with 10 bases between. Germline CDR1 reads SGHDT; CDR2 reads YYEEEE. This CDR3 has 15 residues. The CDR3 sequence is CASSLATANSYEQYF. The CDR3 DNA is TGTGCCAGCAGCTTGGCGACAGCCAACTCCTACGAGCAGTACTTC.

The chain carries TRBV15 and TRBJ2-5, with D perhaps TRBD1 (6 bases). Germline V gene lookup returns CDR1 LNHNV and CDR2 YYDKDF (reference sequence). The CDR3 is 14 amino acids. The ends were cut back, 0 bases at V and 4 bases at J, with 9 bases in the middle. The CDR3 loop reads CATSRDWGRETQYF. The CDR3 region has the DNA TGTGCCACCAGCAGAGATTGGGGGCGAGAGACCCAGTACTTC.

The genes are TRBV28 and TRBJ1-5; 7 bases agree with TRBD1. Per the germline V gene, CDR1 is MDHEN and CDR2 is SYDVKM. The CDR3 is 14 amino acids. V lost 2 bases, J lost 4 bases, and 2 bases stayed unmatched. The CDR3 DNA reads TGTGCCAGCAGTTTAGGCAGGGGGAATCAGCCCCAGCATTTT. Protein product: CASSLGRGNQPQHF.

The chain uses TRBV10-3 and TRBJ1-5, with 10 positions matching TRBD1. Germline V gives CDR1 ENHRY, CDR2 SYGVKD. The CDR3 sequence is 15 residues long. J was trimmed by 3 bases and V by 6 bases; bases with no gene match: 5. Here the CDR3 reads CAISSGQGNNQPQHF. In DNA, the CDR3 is TGTGCCATCAGCTCGGGACAGGGGAACAATCAGCCCCAGCATTTT.

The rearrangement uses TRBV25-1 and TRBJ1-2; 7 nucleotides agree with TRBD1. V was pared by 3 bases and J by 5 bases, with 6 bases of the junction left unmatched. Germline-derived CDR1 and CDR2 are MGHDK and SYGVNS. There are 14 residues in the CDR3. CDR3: CASSDRDRAYGYTF. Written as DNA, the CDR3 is TGTGCCAGCAGTGACCGGGACAGAGCTTATGGCTACACCTTC.

The CDR3 loop is CASSPWGLAGNTGELFF. For the CDR3, the DNA is TGCGCCAGCAGCCCCTGGGGACTAGCGGGAAACACCGGGGAGCTGTTTTTT. The chain employs TRBV5-1 and TRBJ2-2, with 13 nucleotides matching TRBD2. CDR3 length equals 17 residues. The V segment lost 4 bases and the J segment 2 bases; nucleotides outside the gene matches: 5. Germline values: CDR1 SGHRS, CDR2 YFSETQ. The entire variable domain, with the rest obtained from reference TRBV5-1 and TRBJ2-2, is as follows: KAGVTQTPRYLIKTRGQQVTLSCSPISGHRSVSWYQQTPGQGLQFLFEYFSETQRNKGNFPGRFSGRQFSNSRSEMNVSTLELGDSALYLCASSPWGLAGNTGELFFGEGSRLTVL.

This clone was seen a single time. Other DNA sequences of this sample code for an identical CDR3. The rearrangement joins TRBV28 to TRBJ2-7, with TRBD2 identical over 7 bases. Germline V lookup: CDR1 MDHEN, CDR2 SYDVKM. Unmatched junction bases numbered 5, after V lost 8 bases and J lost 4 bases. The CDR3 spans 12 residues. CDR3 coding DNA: TGTGCCAGCTCCTGGGGGGGGTACGAGCAGTACTTC. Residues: CASSWGGYEQYF.

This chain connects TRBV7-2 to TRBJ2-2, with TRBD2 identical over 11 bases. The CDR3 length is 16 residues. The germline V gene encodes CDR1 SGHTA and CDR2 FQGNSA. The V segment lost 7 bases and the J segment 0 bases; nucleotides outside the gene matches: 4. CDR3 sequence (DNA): TGTGCCAGCACCCTAGCGGGAGGTTCGAACACCGGGGAGCTGTTTTTT. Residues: CASTLAGGSNTGELFF.

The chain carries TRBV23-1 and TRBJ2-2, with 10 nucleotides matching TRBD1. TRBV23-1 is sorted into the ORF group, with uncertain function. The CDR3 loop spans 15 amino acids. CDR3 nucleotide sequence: TGCGACCGGACAGGGGGGGCCATGAACACCGGGGAGCTGTTTTTT. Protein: CDRTGGAMNTGELFF.

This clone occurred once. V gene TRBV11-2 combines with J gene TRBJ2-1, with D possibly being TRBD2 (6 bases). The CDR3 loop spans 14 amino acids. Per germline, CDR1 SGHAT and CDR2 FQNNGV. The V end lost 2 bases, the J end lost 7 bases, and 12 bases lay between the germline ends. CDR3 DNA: TGTGCCAGCAGCTTAAGTCTAGCGTGGAATGAGCAGTTCTTC. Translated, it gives CASSLSLAWNEQFF. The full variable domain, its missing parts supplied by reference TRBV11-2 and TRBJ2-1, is EAGVAQSPRYKIIEKRQSVAFWCNPISGHATLYWYQQILGQGPKLLIQFQNNGVVDDSQLPKDRFSAERLKGVDSTLKIQPAKLEDSAVYLCASSLSLAWNEQFFGPGTRLTVL.

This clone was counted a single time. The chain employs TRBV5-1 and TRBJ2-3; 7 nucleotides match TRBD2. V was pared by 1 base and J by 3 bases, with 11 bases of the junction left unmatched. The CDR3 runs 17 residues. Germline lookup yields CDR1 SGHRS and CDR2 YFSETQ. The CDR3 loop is CASSLNLRGVATDTQYF. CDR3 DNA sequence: TGCGCCAGCAGCTTGAATTTACGGGGGGTGGCAACAGATACGCAGTATTTT.

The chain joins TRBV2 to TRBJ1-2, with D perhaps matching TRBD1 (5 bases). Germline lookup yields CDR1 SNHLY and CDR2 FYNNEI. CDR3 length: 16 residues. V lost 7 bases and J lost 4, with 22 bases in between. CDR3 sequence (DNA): TGTGCCAGCACCCAACAGACAGCTATATTCGGCTATGGCTACACCTTC. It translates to CASTQQTAIFGYGYTF.

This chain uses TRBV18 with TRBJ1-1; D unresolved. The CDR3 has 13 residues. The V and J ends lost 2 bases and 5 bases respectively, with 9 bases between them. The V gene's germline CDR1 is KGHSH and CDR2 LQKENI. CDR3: CASSPAVETEAFF. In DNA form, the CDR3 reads TGTGCCAGCTCACCAGCGGTAGAGACTGAAGCTTTCTTT.

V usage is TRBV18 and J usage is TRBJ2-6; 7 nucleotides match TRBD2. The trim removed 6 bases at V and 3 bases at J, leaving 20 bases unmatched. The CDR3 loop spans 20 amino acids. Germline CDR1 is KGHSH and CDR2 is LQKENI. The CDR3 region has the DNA TGTGCCAGCTCGCCCTCCGACCGTATGGGGAGGGCGAGTGGGGCCAACGTCCTGACTTTC. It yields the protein CASSPSDRMGRASGANVLTF.

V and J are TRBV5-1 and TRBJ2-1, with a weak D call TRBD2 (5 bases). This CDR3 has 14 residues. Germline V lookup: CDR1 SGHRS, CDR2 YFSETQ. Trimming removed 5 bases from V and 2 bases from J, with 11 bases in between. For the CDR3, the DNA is TGCGCCAGCAGTGAGGACGGGGCCTACAATGAGCAGTTCTTC. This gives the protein CASSEDGAYNEQFF.

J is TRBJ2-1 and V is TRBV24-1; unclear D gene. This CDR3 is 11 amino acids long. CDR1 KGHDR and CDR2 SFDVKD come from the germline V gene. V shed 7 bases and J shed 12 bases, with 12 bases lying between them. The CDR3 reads CATSRGLGQFF. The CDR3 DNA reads TGTGCCACCAGCCGCGGTCTGGGGCAGTTCTTC.

CDR3 DNA: TGTGCCAGCAGTTTTGGAGCGAACACCGGGGAGCTGTTTTTT. Protein sequence: CASSFGANTGELFF. The chain joins TRBV27 to TRBJ2-2; the D is unclear. Germline assignment: CDR1 MNHEY and CDR2 SMNVEV (reference sequence). V was pared by 3 bases and J by 0 bases, with 5 bases between. The CDR3 runs to 14 residues.

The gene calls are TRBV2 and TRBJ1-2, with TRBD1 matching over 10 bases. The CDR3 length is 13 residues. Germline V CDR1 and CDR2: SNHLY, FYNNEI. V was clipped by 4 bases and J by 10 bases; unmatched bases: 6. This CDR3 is CASSVGTGADYTF. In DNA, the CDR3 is TGTGCCAGCAGTGTTGGGACAGGGGCCGACTACACCTTC.

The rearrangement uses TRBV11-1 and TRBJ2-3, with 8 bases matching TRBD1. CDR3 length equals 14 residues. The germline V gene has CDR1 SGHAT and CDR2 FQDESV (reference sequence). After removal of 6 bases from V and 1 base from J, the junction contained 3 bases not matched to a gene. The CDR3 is CASRKQGGTDTQYF. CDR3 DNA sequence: TGTGCCAGCAGGAAACAGGGGGGCACAGATACGCAGTATTTT.

CDR3 sequence: CATSKNSAFNEKLFF. The CDR3 DNA follows: TGTGCCACCAGCAAAAACAGTGCTTTTAATGAAAAACTGTTTTTT. This chain joins TRBV15 and TRBJ1-4; D uncertain. The CDR3 runs to 15 residues. V shed 4 bases and J shed 4 bases, with 13 bases lying between them. Germline CDR1 is LNHNV and CDR2 is YYDKDF (reference sequence). Supplemented by reference TRBV15 and TRBJ1-4, the full variable domain reads DAMVIQNPRYQVTQFGKPVTLSCSQTLNHNVMYWYQQKSSQAPKLLFHYYDKDFNNEADTPDNFQSRRPNTSFCFLDIRSPGLGDTAMYLCATSKNSAFNEKLFFGSGTQLSVL.